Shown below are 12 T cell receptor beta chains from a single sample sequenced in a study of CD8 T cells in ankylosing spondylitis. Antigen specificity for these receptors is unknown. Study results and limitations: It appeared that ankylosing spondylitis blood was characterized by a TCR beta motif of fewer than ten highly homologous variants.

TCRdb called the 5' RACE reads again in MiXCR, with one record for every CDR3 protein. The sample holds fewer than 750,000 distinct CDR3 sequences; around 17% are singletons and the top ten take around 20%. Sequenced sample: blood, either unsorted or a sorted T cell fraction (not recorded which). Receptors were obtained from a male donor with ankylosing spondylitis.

DNA for the CDR3: TGCAGTGCTAGAGACCTGCTAGCGGGGGCCTACAATGAGCAGTTCTTC. Protein product: CSARDLLAGAYNEQFF. This chain connects TRBV20-1 to TRBJ2-1; TRBD2 agrees at 10 bases. This CDR3 region has 16 residues. CDR1 and CDR2 from the germline V gene are DFQATT and SNEGSKA (reference sequence). The ends lost 0 bases at V and 2 bases at J; junction bases unmatched: 4.

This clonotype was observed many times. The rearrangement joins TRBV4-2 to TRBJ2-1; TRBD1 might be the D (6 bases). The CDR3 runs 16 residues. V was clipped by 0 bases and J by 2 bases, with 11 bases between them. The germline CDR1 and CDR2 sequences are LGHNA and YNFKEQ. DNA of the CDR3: TGTGCCAGCAGCCAAGAAGGGGACATCACCTACAATGAGCAGTTCTTC. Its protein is CASSQEGDITYNEQFF.

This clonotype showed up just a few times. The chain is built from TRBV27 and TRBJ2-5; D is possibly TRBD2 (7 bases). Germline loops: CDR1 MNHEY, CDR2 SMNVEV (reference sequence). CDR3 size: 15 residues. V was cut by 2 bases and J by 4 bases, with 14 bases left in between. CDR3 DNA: TGTGCCAGCAGTTTAAGGGGGGGCCGGGCAGAGACCCAGTACTTC. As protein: CASSLRGGRAETQYF.

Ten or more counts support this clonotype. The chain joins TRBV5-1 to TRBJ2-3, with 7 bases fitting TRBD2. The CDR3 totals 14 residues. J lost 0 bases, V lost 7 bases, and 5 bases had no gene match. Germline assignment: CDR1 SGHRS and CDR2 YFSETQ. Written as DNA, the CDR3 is TGCGCCAGCGGCGGACTAGTGAGCACAGATACGCAGTATTTT. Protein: CASGGLVSTDTQYF.

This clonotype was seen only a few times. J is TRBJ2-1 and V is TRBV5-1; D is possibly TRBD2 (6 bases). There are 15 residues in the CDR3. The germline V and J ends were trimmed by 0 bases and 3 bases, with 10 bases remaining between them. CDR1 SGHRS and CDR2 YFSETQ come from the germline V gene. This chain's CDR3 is CASSLVGGYYNEQFF. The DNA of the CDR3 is TGCGCCAGCAGCTTGGTTGGGGGGTACTACAATGAGCAGTTCTTC.

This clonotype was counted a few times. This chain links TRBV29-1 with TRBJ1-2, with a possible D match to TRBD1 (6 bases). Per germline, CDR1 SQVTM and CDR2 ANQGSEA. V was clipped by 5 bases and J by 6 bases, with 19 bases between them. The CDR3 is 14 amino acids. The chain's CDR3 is CSVLPNTGGHGYTF. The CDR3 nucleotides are TGCAGCGTTCTCCCGAATACCGGGGGCCATGGCTACACCTTC. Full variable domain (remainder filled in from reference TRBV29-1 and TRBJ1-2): SAVISQKPSRDICQRGTSLTIQCQVDSQVTMMFWYRQQPGQSLTLIATANQGSEATYESGFVIDKFPISRPNLTFSTLTVSNMSPEDSSIYLCSVLPNTGGHGYTFGSGTRLTVV.

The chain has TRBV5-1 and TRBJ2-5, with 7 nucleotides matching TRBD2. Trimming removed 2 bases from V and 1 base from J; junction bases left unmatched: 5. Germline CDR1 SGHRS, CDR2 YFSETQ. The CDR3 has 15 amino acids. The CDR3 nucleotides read TGCGCCAGCAGCTTCTCGGGAGGACCCCAAGAGACCCAGTACTTC. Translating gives CASSFSGGPQETQYF.

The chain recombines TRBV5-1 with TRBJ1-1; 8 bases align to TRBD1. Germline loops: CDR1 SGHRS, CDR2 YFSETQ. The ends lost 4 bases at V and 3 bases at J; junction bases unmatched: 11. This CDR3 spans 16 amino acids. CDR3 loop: CASSPYRGTADTEAFF. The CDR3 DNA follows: TGCGCCAGCAGCCCTTACAGGGGGACGGCGGACACTGAAGCTTTCTTT.

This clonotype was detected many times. CDR3 nucleotides: TGCGCCAGCAGCTTGGAAGGGGTGGGCGAGCAGTACTTC. This encodes CASSLEGVGEQYF. The rearrangement links TRBV5-1 to TRBJ2-7, with D possibly being TRBD1 (5 bases). V shed 0 bases and J shed 6 bases, with 10 bases lying between them. There are 13 residues in the CDR3. Germline V gives CDR1 SGHRS, CDR2 YFSETQ.

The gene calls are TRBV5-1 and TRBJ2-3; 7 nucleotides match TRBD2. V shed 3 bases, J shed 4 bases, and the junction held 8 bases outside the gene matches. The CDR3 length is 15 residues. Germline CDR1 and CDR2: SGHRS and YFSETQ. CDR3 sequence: CASSSVTSAPDTQYF. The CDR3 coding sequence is TGCGCCAGCAGCTCCGTTACTAGCGCCCCAGATACGCAGTATTTT.

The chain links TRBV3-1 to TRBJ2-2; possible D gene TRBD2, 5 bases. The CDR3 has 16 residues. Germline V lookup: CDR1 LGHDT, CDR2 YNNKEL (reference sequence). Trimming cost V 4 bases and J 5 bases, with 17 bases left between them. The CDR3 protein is CASSLGPAAVTGELFF. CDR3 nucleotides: TGTGCCAGCAGCCTCGGCCCAGCGGCAGTAACCGGGGAGCTGTTTTTT. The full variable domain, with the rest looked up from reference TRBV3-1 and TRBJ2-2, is DTAVSQTPKYLVTQMGNDKSIKCEQNLGHDTMYWYKQDSKKFLKIMFSYNNKELIINETVPNRFSPKSPDKAHLNLHINSLELGDSAVYFCASSLGPAAVTGELFFGEGSRLTVL.

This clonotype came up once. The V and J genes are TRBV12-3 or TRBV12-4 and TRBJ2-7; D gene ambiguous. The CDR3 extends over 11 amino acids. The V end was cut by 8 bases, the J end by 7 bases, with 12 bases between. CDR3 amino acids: CASGWDGEQYF. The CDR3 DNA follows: TGTGCCAGCGGTTGGGATGGGGAGCAGTACTTC.